The source of this TCR beta chain is a study of blood T cells in healthy people across ages. Per sample, extraction of total RNA gave at least 5.5 micrograms in every case. With a J-beta primer mix and a sample-barcoded 5' primer, a second PCR ran roughly 7 to 11 cycles. From each sample, at least 2.5 million paired-end reads containing CDR3 were obtained. TCRdb recomputed calls from the 5' RACE reads with MiXCR, one row per CDR3 protein. The table shows under 850,000 distinct CDR3 sequences, with around 36% occurring only once. CDR1 MNHEY and CDR2 SMNVEV come from the germline V gene (reference sequence). The J segment lost 4 bases and the V segment lost 4 bases, leaving 7 bases of the junction unmatched. This CDR3 has 15 residues. Points from the study as a whole: A roughly linear fall in TCR beta diversity per million T cells was seen with increasing age.

This clonotype was observed a single time. Antigen unknown. The sample comprised blood. This chain connects TRBV27 to TRBJ1-5; TRBD1 agrees at 7 bases. The TCR was taken from a man aged 18-30 years in good health. The CDR3 loop reads CASSWQGGINQPQHF. CDR3 sequence (DNA): TGTGCCAGCAGTTGGCAGGGGGGAATAAATCAGCCCCAGCATTTT.